This TCR beta chain was found in a study of T cell responses to AZD1222 COVID-19 vaccine. Study-wide points: CD4 TCRs covered the whole spike, strongest at regions 160-218 and 743-854.

The germline V gene has CDR1 SGHTS and CDR2 YDEGEE. The CDR3 has 15 residues. Trimming took 0 bases from V and 2 from J; bases not matched to a gene: 4. In regard to this clone: No antigen is known for it.

The data were produced by immunoSEQ multiplex PCR, yet TCRdb's version contains in-frame clones alone and is incomplete. The sample shows 100,000 to 110,000 clones, about 90% of them seen only once. This chain connects TRBV5-8 to TRBJ2-7; 8 positions match TRBD1. The sample in question was peripheral blood, obtained on day 0 of AZD1222 vaccination. This TCR came from an adult in good health. CDR3 amino acids: CASSLGTGLAYEQYF. DNA for the CDR3: TGTGCCAGCAGCTTGGGGACAGGGTTAGCCTACGAGCAGTACTTC.